Sequencing of this TCR beta chain was carried out in a study of blood T cell repertoires in COVID-19. Study-wide background: The origin of the acute and convalescent COVID-19 samples was the United States, Italy and Spain.

The table came from immunoSEQ multiplex PCR; TCRdb's copy has only in-frame clones and leaves some out. The sample lists about 320,000 clones, 86% occurring once. The CDR3 loop spans 16 amino acids. Looked up from germline, CDR1 is MNHNS and CDR2 is SASEGT. V dropped 1 base and J dropped 5 bases, with 14 bases sitting between them. The genes are TRBV6-1 and TRBJ1-4; TRBD1 is a possible D gene (5 bases). This TCR was sampled from a woman in her forties or fifties with acute or convalescent COVID-19. Sequencing was done on a sample of peripheral blood. The DNA for the CDR3 is TGTGCCAGCAGTGAAGAGGGGTTCAGAGAAAATGAAAAACTGTTTTTT. Its protein product is CASSEEGFRENEKLFF.